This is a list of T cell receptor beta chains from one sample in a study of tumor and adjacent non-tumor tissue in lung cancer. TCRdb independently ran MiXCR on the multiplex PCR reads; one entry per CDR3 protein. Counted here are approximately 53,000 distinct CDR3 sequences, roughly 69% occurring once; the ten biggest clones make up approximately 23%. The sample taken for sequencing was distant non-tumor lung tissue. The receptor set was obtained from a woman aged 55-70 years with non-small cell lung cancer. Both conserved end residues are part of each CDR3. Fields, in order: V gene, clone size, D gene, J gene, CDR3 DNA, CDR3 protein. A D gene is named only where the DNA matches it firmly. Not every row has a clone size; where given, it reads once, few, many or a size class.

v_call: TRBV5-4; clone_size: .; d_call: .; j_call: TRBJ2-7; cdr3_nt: TGTACAAGCAGCTCCGGGTGGGACCCGACGTGGGAGCAGTACTTC; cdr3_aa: CTSSSGWDPTWEQYF
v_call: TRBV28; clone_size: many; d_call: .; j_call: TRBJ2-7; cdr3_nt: TGTGCCAGCAGTTTATTCCGGAACTCCTACGAGCAGTACTTC; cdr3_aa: CASSLFRNSYEQYF
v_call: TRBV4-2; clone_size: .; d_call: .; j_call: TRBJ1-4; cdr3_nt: TGTGCCAACAGCCAAGAAAGGGGGAGTGAAAAACTGTTTTTT; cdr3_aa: CANSQERGSEKLFF
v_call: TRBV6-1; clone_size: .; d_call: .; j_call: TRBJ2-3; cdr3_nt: TGTGCCAGCAGTGAAAATCCCCCCGGACAAAAGACAGATACGCAGTATTTT; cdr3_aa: CASSENPPGQKTDTQYF
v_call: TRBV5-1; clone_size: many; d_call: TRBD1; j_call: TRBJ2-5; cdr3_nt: TGCGCCAGCAGCGAATACACTACAGGGGGCGCCCCGGGAGAGACCCAGTACTTC; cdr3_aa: CASSEYTTGGAPGETQYF
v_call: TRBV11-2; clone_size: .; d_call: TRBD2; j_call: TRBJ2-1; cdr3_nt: TGTGCCGACAGCTTAATTAGCGGGGGGGTAAATGAGCAGTTCTTC; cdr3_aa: CADSLISGGVNEQFF
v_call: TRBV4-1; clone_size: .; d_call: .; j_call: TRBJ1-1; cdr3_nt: TGCGCCAGCAGCCACCCTTTGGGAAGGGCCGAAACTGAAGCTTTCTTT; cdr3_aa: CASSHPLGRAETEAFF
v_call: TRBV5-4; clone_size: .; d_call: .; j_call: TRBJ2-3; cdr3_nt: TGTGTCAGCAGTTTGGGTTTGCGGGCATCTAGCACAGATACGCAGTATTTT; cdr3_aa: CVSSLGLRASSTDTQYF
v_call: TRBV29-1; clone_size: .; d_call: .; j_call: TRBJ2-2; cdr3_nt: TGCAGCGTTGGGCTAGCGTCTACCGGTGAGCCGTTTTTT; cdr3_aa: CSVGLASTGEPFF
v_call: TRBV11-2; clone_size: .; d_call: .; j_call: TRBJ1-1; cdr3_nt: TGTGCCAACAGCTTAGCTAGCAACACTGAATCTTTCTTT; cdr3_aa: CANSLASNTESFF
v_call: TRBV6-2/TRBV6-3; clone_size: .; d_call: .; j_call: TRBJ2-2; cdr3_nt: TGTGCCTGCAGTTACACCCAAAAGAGGGCCAACATCGGGGAGCTGTTTTTT; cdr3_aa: CACSYTQKRANIGELFF
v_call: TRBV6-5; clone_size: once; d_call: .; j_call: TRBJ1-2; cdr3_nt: TGTGCCAGCGGTTCTCGGACGGGGGGAAGAAGGGGATACACCTTC; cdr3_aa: CASGSRTGGRRGYTF
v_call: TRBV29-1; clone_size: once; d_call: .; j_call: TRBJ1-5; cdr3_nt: TGCAGTATCGCCGACATTTACCAGCCCCAGCATTTT; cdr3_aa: CSIADIYQPQHF
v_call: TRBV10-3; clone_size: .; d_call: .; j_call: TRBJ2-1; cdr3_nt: TGTGCCATCAGTGAATCAGGACGGGTAGGGAGAGGGGACAATGAACAGTTGTTC; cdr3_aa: CAISESGRVGRGDNEQLF
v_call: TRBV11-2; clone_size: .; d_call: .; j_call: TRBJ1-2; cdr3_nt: TGTGCCAGCCGTTTAGCTTCGGGAGTCTACACCTTC; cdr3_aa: CASRLASGVYTF
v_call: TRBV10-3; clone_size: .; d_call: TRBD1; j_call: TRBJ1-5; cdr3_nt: TGTGCCGTCATCTCAAGGGGGACAGGGGGGCCCTTAGGCAATAAGCCCCAGCATTTT; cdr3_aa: CAVISRGTGGPLGNKPQHF
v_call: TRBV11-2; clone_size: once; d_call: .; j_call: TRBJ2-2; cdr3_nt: TGTGCCAGCATCGCGGATACCGGGGAGCTGTTTTTT; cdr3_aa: CASIADTGELFF
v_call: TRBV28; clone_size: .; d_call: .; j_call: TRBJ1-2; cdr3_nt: TGTGCCAGCATTCAAGGGATCGGTAATAGCTATGGCTACACCTTC; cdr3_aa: CASIQGIGNSYGYTF
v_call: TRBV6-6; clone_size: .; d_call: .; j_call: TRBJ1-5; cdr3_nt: TGTACCAGCAGCTATGTTGGGCGGCGCAATCAGCCCCAGCATTTT; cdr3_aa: CTSSYVGRRNQPQHF
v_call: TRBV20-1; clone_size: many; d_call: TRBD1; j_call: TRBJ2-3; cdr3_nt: TGCAGTGCGGGGACAGTTGCTAATACGCAGTATTTT; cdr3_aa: CSAGTVANTQYF
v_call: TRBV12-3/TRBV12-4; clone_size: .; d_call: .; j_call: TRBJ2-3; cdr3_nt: TGTGCCATCAGTTTCGGGCGGACAGATACGCAGTATTTT; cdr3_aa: CAISFGRTDTQYF
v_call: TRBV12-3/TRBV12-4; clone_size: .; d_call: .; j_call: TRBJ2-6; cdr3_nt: TGTGGCAGCAGTGGAGGGCGAGTCTCCGGGGCCAACGTCCTGTCTTTC; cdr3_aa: CGSSGGRVSGANVLSF
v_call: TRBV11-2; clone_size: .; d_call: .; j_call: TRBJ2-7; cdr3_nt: TGTGCCAGTAGCTTAGGGGACGGCTACGAGAAGTACTTC; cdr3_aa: CASSLGDGYEKYF
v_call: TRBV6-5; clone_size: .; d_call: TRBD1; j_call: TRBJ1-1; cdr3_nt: TGTACCAGCAGTTACTCCCGACAGGGGGGCACTGAAGCCTTCTTT; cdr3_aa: CTSSYSRQGGTEAFF
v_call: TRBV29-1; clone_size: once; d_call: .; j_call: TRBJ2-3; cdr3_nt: TGCATCGTTGGGGCAGGGGCGGGCATAGATACACAGTATTTT; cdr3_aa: CIVGAGAGIDTQYF
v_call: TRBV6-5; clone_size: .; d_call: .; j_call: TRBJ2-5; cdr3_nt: TGTGCCAGCAGTTACCCTACGTTCGACAGGATAACTGGGTACCAAGAGACCCAGTACTTC; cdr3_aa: CASSYPTFDRITGYQETQYF
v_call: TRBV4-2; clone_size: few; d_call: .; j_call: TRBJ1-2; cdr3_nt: TGTGCCAGCAGCCAAAATATCGGGGCTGGCTACACCTTC; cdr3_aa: CASSQNIGAGYTF
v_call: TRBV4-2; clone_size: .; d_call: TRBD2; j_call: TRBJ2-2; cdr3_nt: TGTGCCAGCAGCCAAGATGCGGGGGGTAACACCGGGGAGCTGTTTTTT; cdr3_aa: CASSQDAGGNTGELFF
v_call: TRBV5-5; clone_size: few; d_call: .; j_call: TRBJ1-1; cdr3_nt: TGTGCCAGCAGCTTGAAGTCCGACCCTGAGCGCACTGAAGCTTTCTTT; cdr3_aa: CASSLKSDPERTEAFF
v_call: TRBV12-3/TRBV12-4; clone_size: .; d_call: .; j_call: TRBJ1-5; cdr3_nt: TGTACCATCAGTCAGGGCTTGGGCAATCAGCCCCAGCATTTT; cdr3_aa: CTISQGLGNQPQHF
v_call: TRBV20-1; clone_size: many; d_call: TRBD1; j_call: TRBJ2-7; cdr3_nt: TGCAGTGCTAGAGCGGACAGGGCGGGCGAGCAGTACTTC; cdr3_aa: CSARADRAGEQYF
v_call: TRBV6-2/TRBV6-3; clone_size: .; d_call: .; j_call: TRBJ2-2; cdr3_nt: TGTGCCAGCAGTCACGCCCAACAGAGGGCCAACACTGGGGAGCTGTTTTTT; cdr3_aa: CASSHAQQRANTGELFF